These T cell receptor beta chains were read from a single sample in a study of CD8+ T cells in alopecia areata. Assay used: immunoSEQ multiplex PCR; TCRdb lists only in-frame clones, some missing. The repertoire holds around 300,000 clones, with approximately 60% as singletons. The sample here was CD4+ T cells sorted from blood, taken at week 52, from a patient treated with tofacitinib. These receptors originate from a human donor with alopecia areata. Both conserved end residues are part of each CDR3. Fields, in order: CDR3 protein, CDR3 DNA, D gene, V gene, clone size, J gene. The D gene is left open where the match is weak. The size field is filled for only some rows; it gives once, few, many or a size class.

CDR3 protein: CAWSGHNPYEQYF; CDR3 DNA: TGTGCCTGGAGTGGGCACAACCCCTACGAGCAGTACTTC; D gene: NA; V gene: TRBV30; clone size: NA; J gene: TRBJ2-7
CDR3 protein: CASSLAMADTQYF; CDR3 DNA: TGTGCCAGCTCGTTAGCGATGGCCGATACGCAGTATTTT; D gene: NA; V gene: TRBV18; clone size: NA; J gene: TRBJ2-3
CDR3 protein: CAWETGSAEKLFF; CDR3 DNA: TGTGCCTGGGAGACAGGGAGTGCAGAAAAACTGTTTTTT; D gene: TRBD1; V gene: TRBV30; clone size: few; J gene: TRBJ1-4
CDR3 protein: CASSPQGARAGYTF; CDR3 DNA: TGTGCCAGCAGTCCACAGGGGGCGCGGGCTGGCTACACCTTC; D gene: TRBD1; V gene: TRBV27; clone size: NA; J gene: TRBJ1-2
CDR3 protein: CASSMGSGGYTF; CDR3 DNA: TGTGCCAGTAGTATGGGGAGCGGTGGCTACACCTTC; D gene: NA; V gene: TRBV19; clone size: NA; J gene: TRBJ1-2
CDR3 protein: CSVDRGRVDTQYF; CDR3 DNA: TGCAGCGTTGATAGGGGCAGGGTGGATACGCAGTATTTT; D gene: NA; V gene: TRBV29-1; clone size: NA; J gene: TRBJ2-3
CDR3 protein: CASSLRGGRETQYF; CDR3 DNA: TGTGCCAGCAGTTTGAGGGGGGGAAGAGAGACCCAGTACTTC; D gene: NA; V gene: TRBV27; clone size: NA; J gene: TRBJ2-5
CDR3 protein: CATSFGTYSAEAFF; CDR3 DNA: TGTGCCACGTCCTTCGGGACTTATTCGGCTGAAGCTTTCTTT; D gene: NA; V gene: TRBV2; clone size: NA; J gene: TRBJ1-1
CDR3 protein: CASSLGTFEQFF; CDR3 DNA: TGTGCCAGCTCACTGGGGACGTTTGAGCAGTTCTTC; D gene: NA; V gene: TRBV18; clone size: few; J gene: TRBJ2-1
CDR3 protein: CAISASLGGAPYEQYF; CDR3 DNA: TGTGCCATCAGTGCATCCTTGGGAGGGGCGCCCTACGAGCAGTACTTC; D gene: TRBD2; V gene: TRBV10-3; clone size: NA; J gene: TRBJ2-7
CDR3 protein: CASSGTSGLSYEQYF; CDR3 DNA: TGTGCCAGCTCCGGGACTAGCGGACTTTCCTACGAGCAGTACTTC; D gene: TRBD2; V gene: TRBV2; clone size: few; J gene: TRBJ2-7
CDR3 protein: CASSVVSGSTDTQYF; CDR3 DNA: TGTGCCAGCAGCGTAGTCTCGGGGAGCACAGATACGCAGTATTTT; D gene: NA; V gene: TRBV9; clone size: few; J gene: TRBJ2-3
CDR3 protein: CASGREGSSGANVLTF; CDR3 DNA: TGTGCCAGCGGAAGGGAGGGCTCCTCTGGGGCCAACGTCCTGACTTTC; D gene: TRBD2; V gene: TRBV25-1; clone size: NA; J gene: TRBJ2-6
CDR3 protein: CAWSDTPGKEKLFF; CDR3 DNA: TGTGCCTGGAGTGATACACCAGGGAAAGAAAAACTGTTTTTT; D gene: NA; V gene: TRBV30; clone size: few; J gene: TRBJ1-4
CDR3 protein: CSASPGFEQYF; CDR3 DNA: TGCAGTGCTAGTCCCGGCTTTGAGCAGTACTTC; D gene: NA; V gene: TRBV20-1; clone size: NA; J gene: TRBJ2-7
CDR3 protein: CSVVPEGEKLFF; CDR3 DNA: TGCAGCGTTGTTCCGGAGGGGGAAAAACTGTTTTTT; D gene: NA; V gene: TRBV29-1; clone size: few; J gene: TRBJ1-4
CDR3 protein: CASSLDSTDTQYF; CDR3 DNA: TGTGCCAGCAGCTTGGACAGCACAGATACGCAGTATTTT; D gene: NA; V gene: TRBV5-4; clone size: few; J gene: TRBJ2-3
CDR3 protein: CSVISQPGEQYF; CDR3 DNA: TGCAGCGTCATTAGTCAACCCGGCGAGCAGTACTTC; D gene: NA; V gene: TRBV29-1; clone size: NA; J gene: TRBJ2-7
CDR3 protein: CSVDPSDTQPTDTQYF; CDR3 DNA: TGCAGCGTTGATCCCTCGGACACTCAACCTACAGATACGCAGTATTTT; D gene: NA; V gene: TRBV29-1; clone size: few; J gene: TRBJ2-3
CDR3 protein: CATAVGTGELFF; CDR3 DNA: TGTGCCACAGCGGTCGGGACCGGGGAGCTGTTTTTT; D gene: NA; V gene: TRBV30; clone size: NA; J gene: TRBJ2-2
CDR3 protein: CASSLGPTYEQYF; CDR3 DNA: TGTGCCAGCAGCTTAGGACCGACCTACGAGCAGTACTTC; D gene: NA; V gene: TRBV6-5; clone size: NA; J gene: TRBJ2-7
CDR3 protein: CASCQDGAPGQLVSGANVLTF; CDR3 DNA: TGTGCCAGCTGCCAAGATGGGGCTCCGGGACAGCTTGTCTCTGGGGCCAACGTCCTGACTTTC; D gene: TRBD1; V gene: TRBV4-2; clone size: NA; J gene: TRBJ2-6
CDR3 protein: CASSNSQQGNYGYTF; CDR3 DNA: TGTGCCAGCAGCAATTCCCAACAGGGTAACTATGGCTACACCTTC; D gene: NA; V gene: TRBV14; clone size: NA; J gene: TRBJ1-2
CDR3 protein: CSVERRAQETQYF; CDR3 DNA: TGCAGCGTTGAACGGAGGGCCCAAGAGACCCAGTACTTC; D gene: NA; V gene: TRBV29-1; clone size: few; J gene: TRBJ2-5
CDR3 protein: CASSPPAGDISYEQYF; CDR3 DNA: TGTGCCAGCAGCCCCCCGGCGGGGGACATCTCCTACGAGCAGTACTTC; D gene: NA; V gene: TRBV7-6; clone size: NA; J gene: TRBJ2-7
CDR3 protein: CAWRRFNEQFF; CDR3 DNA: TGTGCCTGGAGGCGCTTTAATGAGCAGTTCTTC; D gene: NA; V gene: TRBV30; clone size: NA; J gene: TRBJ2-1
CDR3 protein: CASSERVGSGITGANVLTF; CDR3 DNA: TGTGCCAGCAGTGAACGCGTAGGGTCAGGGATTACTGGGGCCAACGTCCTGACTTTC; D gene: NA; V gene: TRBV6-1; clone size: NA; J gene: TRBJ2-6
CDR3 protein: CASSVGLAGGIGYAGELFF; CDR3 DNA: TGTGCCAGCAGCGTGGGACTAGCGGGGGGCATTGGTTATGCCGGGGAGCTGTTTTTT; D gene: TRBD2; V gene: TRBV9; clone size: NA; J gene: TRBJ2-2
CDR3 protein: CASSGMDTQYF; CDR3 DNA: TGTGCCAGCAGCGGAATGGATACGCAGTATTTT; D gene: NA; V gene: TRBV7-2; clone size: NA; J gene: TRBJ2-3
CDR3 protein: CASSVAGASYNEQFF; CDR3 DNA: TGTGCCAGCAGCGTAGCGGGGGCCTCCTACAATGAGCAGTTCTTC; D gene: NA; V gene: TRBV9; clone size: once; J gene: TRBJ2-1
CDR3 protein: CSVMTGLNSPLHF; CDR3 DNA: TGCAGCGTTATGACAGGGTTGAATTCACCCCTCCACTTT; D gene: TRBD1; V gene: TRBV29-1; clone size: NA; J gene: TRBJ1-6
CDR3 protein: CATSERGKQPQHF; CDR3 DNA: TGTGCCACCTCGGAGAGGGGTAAACAGCCCCAGCATTTT; D gene: NA; V gene: TRBV30; clone size: NA; J gene: TRBJ1-5
CDR3 protein: CASSPRDNSEKLFF; CDR3 DNA: TGTGCCAGCAGCCCGAGGGACAATTCGGAAAAACTGTTTTTT; D gene: NA; V gene: TRBV5-4; clone size: few; J gene: TRBJ1-4
CDR3 protein: CASSSGTGGFEQYF; CDR3 DNA: TGCGCCAGCAGCTCCGGGACAGGGGGCTTCGAGCAGTACTTC; D gene: TRBD1; V gene: TRBV5-1; clone size: NA; J gene: TRBJ2-7
CDR3 protein: CSARQGGGYTF; CDR3 DNA: TGCAGTGCCAGACAGGGAGGAGGCTACACCTTC; D gene: TRBD1; V gene: TRBV20-1; clone size: NA; J gene: TRBJ1-2
CDR3 protein: CASSQGLASVGYTF; CDR3 DNA: TGCGCCAGCAGCCAAGGTCTCGCCTCGGTTGGCTACACCTTC; D gene: NA; V gene: TRBV4-3; clone size: NA; J gene: TRBJ1-2
CDR3 protein: CSVAGAQRHTEAFF; CDR3 DNA: TGCAGCGTTGCGGGGGCCCAAAGGCACACTGAAGCTTTCTTT; D gene: NA; V gene: TRBV29-1; clone size: few; J gene: TRBJ1-1
CDR3 protein: CAWSEGRLTDTQYF; CDR3 DNA: TGTGCCTGGAGTGAGGGGAGGCTCACAGATACGCAGTATTTT; D gene: NA; V gene: TRBV30; clone size: NA; J gene: TRBJ2-3
CDR3 protein: CASSETGQGEGYTF; CDR3 DNA: TGTGCCAGCAGTGAAACCGGACAGGGGGAAGGCTACACCTTC; D gene: TRBD1; V gene: TRBV2; clone size: NA; J gene: TRBJ1-2
CDR3 protein: CASRAESGQPQHF; CDR3 DNA: TGCGCCAGCAGGGCGGAATCCGGTCAGCCCCAGCATTTT; D gene: NA; V gene: TRBV5-1; clone size: NA; J gene: TRBJ1-5
CDR3 protein: CSGGGLGELQYF; CDR3 DNA: TGCAGCGGCGGGGGACTCGGCGAACTCCAGTACTTC; D gene: TRBD2; V gene: TRBV29-1; clone size: few; J gene: TRBJ2-7
CDR3 protein: CASSWDREETQYF; CDR3 DNA: TGTGCCAGCAGCTGGGACAGGGAGGAGACCCAGTACTTC; D gene: TRBD1; V gene: TRBV7-2; clone size: NA; J gene: TRBJ2-5
CDR3 protein: CASSQDRYSSYEQYF; CDR3 DNA: TGCGCCAGCAGCCAAGATCGCTACAGCTCCTACGAGCAGTACTTC; D gene: NA; V gene: TRBV4-1; clone size: NA; J gene: TRBJ2-7
CDR3 protein: CASSSSDTQYF; CDR3 DNA: TGTGCCAGCAGTTCGTCAGATACGCAGTATTTT; D gene: NA; V gene: TRBV5-4; clone size: NA; J gene: TRBJ2-3
CDR3 protein: CASSQVADSYEQYF; CDR3 DNA: TGCGCCAGCAGCCAAGTAGCGGACTCCTACGAGCAGTACTTC; D gene: NA; V gene: TRBV4-1; clone size: NA; J gene: TRBJ2-7